The clone carrying this TCR beta chain was seen at least ten times. Its antigen is not identified. The CDR3 covers 15 residues. Germline CDR1 SGHTA, CDR2 FQGNSA. Deletions cut 3 bases from V and 3 bases from J, with 12 bases between. This sample was included in a study of metastatic and nonmetastatic thyroid tumors. Overall study context: For malignant and benign thyroid patients, tumor or nodule tissue and blood were the sources whose repertoires were compared. Study observations and caveats: Patients with malignant thyroid tumors reportedly had significantly higher TCR beta diversity than those with benign nodules, in blood and tumor.

Patients underwent thyroid surgery, and none had received any treatment before it. Per the original methods: A papillary thyroid cancer distant-metastasis classifier was built from CDR3 differences across clinicopathological groups. TCRdb reanalyzed the PCR reads via MiXCR. For this entry, the V and J calls and clone size follow TCRdb and not the study's own pipeline. The table records 14,000 to 15,000 clones, roughly a quarter of them present only once. The receptor was derived from a female donor with papillary thyroid cancer or a benign thyroid nodule (not recorded which). Some clones in this sample may be carry-over from other donors' samples. This chain links TRBV7-2 with TRBJ2-1; a possible D gene is TRBD2 (8 bases). The specimen sequenced was tumor tissue. The CDR3 region is CASSFSGTDYNEQFF. Written as DNA, the CDR3 is TGTGCCAGCAGCTTTAGCGGGACAGACTACAATGAGCAGTTCTTC. Together with reference TRBV7-2 and TRBJ2-1, the CDR3 gives the full variable domain: GAGVSQSPSNKVTEKGKDVELRCDPISGHTALYWYRQSLGQGLEFLIYFQGNSAPDKSGLPSDRFSAERTGGSVSTLTIQRTQQEDSAVYLCASSFSGTDYNEQFFGPGTRLTVL.